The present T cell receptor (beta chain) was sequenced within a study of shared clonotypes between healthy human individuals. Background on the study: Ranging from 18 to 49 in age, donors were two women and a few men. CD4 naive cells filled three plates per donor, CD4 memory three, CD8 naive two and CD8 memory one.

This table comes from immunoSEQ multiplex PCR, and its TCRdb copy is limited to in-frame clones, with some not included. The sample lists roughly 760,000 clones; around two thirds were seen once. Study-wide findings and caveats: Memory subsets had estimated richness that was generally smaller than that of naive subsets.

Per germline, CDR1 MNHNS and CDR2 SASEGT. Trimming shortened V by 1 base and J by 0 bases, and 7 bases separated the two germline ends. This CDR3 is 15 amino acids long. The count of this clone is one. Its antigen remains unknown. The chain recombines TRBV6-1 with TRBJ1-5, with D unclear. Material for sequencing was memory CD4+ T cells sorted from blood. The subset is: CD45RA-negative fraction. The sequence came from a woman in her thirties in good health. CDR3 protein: CASSEGYNSNQPQHF. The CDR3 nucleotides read TGTGCCAGCAGTGAAGGGTATAATAGCAATCAGCCCCAGCATTTT.